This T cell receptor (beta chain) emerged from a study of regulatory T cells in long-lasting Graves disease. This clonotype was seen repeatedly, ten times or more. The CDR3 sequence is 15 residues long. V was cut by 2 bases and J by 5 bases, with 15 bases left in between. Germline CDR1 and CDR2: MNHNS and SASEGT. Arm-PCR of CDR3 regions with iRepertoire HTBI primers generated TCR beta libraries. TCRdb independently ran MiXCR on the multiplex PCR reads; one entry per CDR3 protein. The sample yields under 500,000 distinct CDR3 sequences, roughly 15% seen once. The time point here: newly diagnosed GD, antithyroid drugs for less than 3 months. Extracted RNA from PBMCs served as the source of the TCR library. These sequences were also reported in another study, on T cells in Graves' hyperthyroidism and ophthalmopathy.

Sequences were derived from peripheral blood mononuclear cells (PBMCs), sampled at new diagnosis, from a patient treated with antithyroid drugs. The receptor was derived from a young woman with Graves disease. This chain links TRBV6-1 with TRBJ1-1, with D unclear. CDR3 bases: TGTGCCAGCAGTGAACCTAATAAGGGAAGAACTGAAGCTTTCTTT. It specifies CASSEPNKGRTEAFF.